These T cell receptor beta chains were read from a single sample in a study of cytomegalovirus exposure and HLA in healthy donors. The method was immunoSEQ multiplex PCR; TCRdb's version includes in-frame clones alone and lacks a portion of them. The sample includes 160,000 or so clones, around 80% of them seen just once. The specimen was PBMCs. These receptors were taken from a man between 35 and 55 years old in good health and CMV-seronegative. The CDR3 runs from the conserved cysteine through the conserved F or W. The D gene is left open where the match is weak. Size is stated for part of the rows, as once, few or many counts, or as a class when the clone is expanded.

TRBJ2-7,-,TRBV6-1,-,TGTGCCAGCAGTGAGAACCAGCGGAAGGGCGAGCAGTACTTC,CASSENQRKGEQYF
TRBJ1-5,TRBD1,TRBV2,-,TGTGCCAGCAGACAACAGGGGGACCAGCCCCAGCATTTT,CASRQQGDQPQHF
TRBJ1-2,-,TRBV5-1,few,TGCGCCGCAACCCGGACAGACTATGGCTACACCTTC,CAATRTDYGYTF
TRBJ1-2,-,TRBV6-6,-,TGTGCCAGCACAGGTGACAACTATGGCTACACCTTC,CASTGDNYGYTF
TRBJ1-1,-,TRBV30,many,TGTGCTTCGGCGGGGACCTTTGGAGCTTTCTTT,CASAGTFGAFF
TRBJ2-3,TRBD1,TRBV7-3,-,TGTGCCAGCAGCCCCCGGTACCGGGACAGGGCCAGTGATACGCAGTATTTT,CASSPRYRDRASDTQYF
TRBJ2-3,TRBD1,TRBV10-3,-,TGTGCCATCAGTCTAACCGGGACAGGGACCGCAGATACGCAGTATTTT,CAISLTGTGTADTQYF
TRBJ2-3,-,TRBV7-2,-,TGTGCCAGCAGCTTAGGACTCGTCGGCCGTCGTTATTTT,CASSLGLVGRRYF
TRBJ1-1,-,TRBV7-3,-,TGTGCCAGCAGCACCGGGGGGCCCAGCGCTGAAGCTTTCTTT,CASSTGGPSAEAFF
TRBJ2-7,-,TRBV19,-,TGTGCCAGTAGTATGACATCGAGTAAGTTAATATACGAGCAGTACTTC,CASSMTSSKLIYEQYF
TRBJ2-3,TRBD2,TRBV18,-,TGTGCCAGCTCACGAGCGGGAGGTACCCTTGGCACAGATACGCAGTATTTT,CASSRAGGTLGTDTQYF
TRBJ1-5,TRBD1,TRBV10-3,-,TGTGCCATCAGTTCCGGGACAGGAGACAATCAGCCCCAGCATTTT,CAISSGTGDNQPQHF
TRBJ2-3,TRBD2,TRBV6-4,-,TGTGCCAGCAGCCGACTAGCGGGAGGGGGCACAGATACGCAGTATTTT,CASSRLAGGGTDTQYF
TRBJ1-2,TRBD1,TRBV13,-,TGTGCCAGCAGCTTCGGGACAGGGAGACCCAAGGGTGGCTACACCTTC,CASSFGTGRPKGGYTF
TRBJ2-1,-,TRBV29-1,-,TGCAGCGTGGGGGGAATCACCTACAATGAGCAGTTCTTC,CSVGGITYNEQFF
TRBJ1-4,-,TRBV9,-,TGTGCCAGCAGCGTAGGCCCTAGGGGGGGCAGGGAAAAACTGTTTTTT,CASSVGPRGGREKLFF
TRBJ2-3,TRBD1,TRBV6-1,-,TGTGCCAGCAGTGACTGGACAGGGGAAGGAGATACGCAGTATTTT,CASSDWTGEGDTQYF
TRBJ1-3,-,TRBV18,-,TGTGCCAGCTCACTATCACGACAAGGGGCTGGAAACACCATATATTTT,CASSLSRQGAGNTIYF
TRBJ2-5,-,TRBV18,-,TGTGCCAGCTCACCACCGTCAGGGAAAGAGACCCAGTACTTC,CASSPPSGKETQYF